What follows are 2 T cell receptor beta chains derived from one specimen sequenced in a study of T cells after somatic rescue of genetic block (dated by TCRdb to 2020 to 2021). The library was prepared using the immunoSEQ multiplex PCR assay. The immuneACCESS repertoire file appears here via TCRdb, limited to in-frame rearrangements. These files lack a portion of the clones; in checked studies, under half of the deficit traces to unresolved V genes, and the cause of the others is not known. The sample profile shows more than 10,000 clones; 65% to 85% of them were found once. The ten top clones hold approximately 19% of the sample. Specimen: peripheral blood mononuclear cells (PBMCs). The receptors derive from a boy aged 5 to 17.

The V and J genes are TRBV18 and TRBJ1-5; weak D call: TRBD1 (6 bases). Per the germline V gene, CDR1 is KGHSH and CDR2 is LQKENI. The CDR3 length is 14 residues. Trimming left V 5 bases short and J 0 bases short, with 8 bases between. The DNA for the CDR3 is TGTGCCAGCTCATACAGGGATAGCAATCAGCCCCAGCATTTT. It codes for CASSYRDSNQPQHF.

The chain recombines TRBV19 with TRBJ2-3; perhaps TRBD1 as D (6 bases). With 3 bases removed from V and 1 base from J, the gap between germline ends came to 11 bases. The germline CDR1 and CDR2 sequences are LNHDA and SQIVND (reference sequence). The CDR3 totals 15 residues. CDR3: CASSIGGQRTDTQYF. DNA of the CDR3: TGTGCCAGTAGTATTGGGGGACAACGCACAGATACGCAGTATTTT.